This section outlines one TCR beta chain sequence together with its context. No antigen is known for it. V lost 3 bases and J 13 bases, leaving 21 bases between the germline ends. The germline V gene has CDR1 LGHDT and CDR2 YNNKEL (reference sequence). This CDR3 is built from 15 residues. Each patient went into thyroid surgery without having received any treatment. The data were taken from a study of metastatic and nonmetastatic thyroid tumors. Overall study context: Malignant and benign thyroid patients had repertoires compared in peripheral blood and tumor or nodule tissue. Points from the study as a whole: The study reportedly found significantly higher TCR beta diversity in malignant thyroid tumors than benign nodules, in blood and tumor.

How the authors handled the data: Building a distant-metastasis classifier for papillary thyroid cancer drew on CDR3 differences across clinicopathological groups. TCRdb re-called the PCR reads through MiXCR. The V and J calls follow TCRdb's processing rather than the paper's. The sample has 15,000 to 20,000 clones, about a fifth seen once; the top ten hold 15% to 20%. Input material: tumor tissue. This chain links TRBV3-1 with TRBJ2-2; D possibly corresponds to TRBD2 (6 bases). The clonotype originates from a female donor with papillary thyroid cancer or a benign thyroid nodule (not recorded which). Some clones in this sample may be carry-over from other donors' samples. CDR3 nucleotides: TGTGCCAGCAGCCAGGACGCGGGGATAGGTGGCGGGCTGTTTTTT. It translates to CASSQDAGIGGGLFF. Looking up the rest from reference TRBV3-1 and TRBJ2-2 gives the full variable domain: DTAVSQTPKYLVTQMGNDKSIKCEQNLGHDTMYWYKQDSKKFLKIMFSYNNKELIINETVPNRFSPKSPDKAHLNLHINSLELGDSAVYFCASSQDAGIGGGLFFGEGSRLTVL.